These 8 T cell receptor beta chains share one sample of origin, sequenced in a study of T cell changes during pregnancy in multiple sclerosis (dated by TCRdb to about 2019). The receptor library was made with the immunoSEQ multiplex PCR assay. TCRdb re-hosts the immuneACCESS table, in-frame sequences only. Its copies lack some clones; in the studies checked, an unresolved V gene accounts for under half of them, and the cause for the rest is not known. The sample data list fewer than 85,000 clones, and approximately 92% of these were observed just once. The ten largest clonotypes hold approximately 2.8% of the sample. The sample consisted of peripheral blood, taken in the third trimester of pregnancy. These TCRs come from a female donor in good health, enrolled as a control in a pregnancy study.

The V call is TRBV2, the J call TRBJ2-3; TRBD2 matches at 14 bases. This CDR3 has 17 residues. J gave up 4 bases and V 5 bases, and 8 bases lay outside the gene matches. Germline CDR1 reads SNHLY; CDR2 reads FYNNEI. CDR3 sequence reads: CASSPRTSGRPADTQYF. The CDR3 DNA reads TGTGCCAGCAGTCCTCGGACTAGCGGGAGGCCCGCAGATACGCAGTATTTT.

With regard to this clone: Distinct nucleotide sequences in the sample also encode this CDR3. The chain uses TRBV5-1 and TRBJ2-3; the match to TRBD2 covers 9 bases. Germline values: CDR1 SGHRS, CDR2 YFSETQ. V shed 0 bases, J shed 0 bases, and the junction held 2 bases outside the gene matches. The CDR3 loop spans 16 amino acids. CDR3 in amino acids: CASSLGLAGSTDTQYF. Here the CDR3 DNA reads TGCGCCAGCAGCTTGGGGCTAGCGGGGAGCACAGATACGCAGTATTTT.

CDR3 DNA: TGTGCCAGCAGGCGGACTGGCTCTGGGGCCAACGTCCTGACTTTC. Its protein is CASRRTGSGANVLTF. The V gene is TRBV14, the J gene TRBJ2-6; tentative D call: TRBD2 (5 bases). The CDR3 is made up of 15 amino acids. Trimming shortened V by 6 bases and J by 0 bases, and 9 bases separated the two germline ends. Germline CDR1 SGHDN, CDR2 FVKESK.

The chain links TRBV14 to TRBJ2-3, with unresolved D. In germline, CDR1 is SGHDN, CDR2 FVKESK. V dropped 0 bases and J dropped 4 bases, with 8 bases sitting between them. The CDR3 spans 14 residues. The CDR3 spells CASSQDPVPDTQYF. CDR3 DNA: TGTGCCAGCAGCCAAGATCCAGTTCCAGATACGCAGTATTTT. Together with reference TRBV14 and TRBJ2-3, the CDR3 gives the full variable domain: EAGVTQFPSHSVIEKGQTVTLRCDPISGHDNLYWYRRVMGKEIKFLLHFVKESKQDESGMPNNRFLAERTGGTYSTLKVQPAELEDSGVYFCASSQDPVPDTQYFGPGTRLTVL.

The DNA of the CDR3 is TGCGCCAGCAGCCAAGGGCCGGACAAAAATTTTGAAGCTTTCTTT. Protein: CASSQGPDKNFEAFF. The rearrangement joins TRBV4-3 to TRBJ1-1, with a possible D match to TRBD1 (5 bases). Germline loops: CDR1 LGHNA, CDR2 YSLEER. V lost 1 base to trimming and J lost 7 bases, with 16 bases between them. The CDR3 totals 15 residues.

This chain connects TRBV9 to TRBJ1-2, with D perhaps TRBD1 (5 bases). CDR1 is SGDLS, CDR2 YYNGEE, per germline. The ends were cut back, 0 bases at V and 7 bases at J, with 10 bases in the middle. The CDR3 contains 13 residues. The CDR3 DNA sequence: TGTGCCAGCAGCGTAGGCGCGGGGGGTGGCTACACCTTC. Translation gives CASSVGAGGGYTF.

V gene TRBV5-1 combines with J gene TRBJ1-1; no definite D call. Germline CDR1 reads SGHRS; CDR2 reads YFSETQ. The V and J ends lost 0 bases and 5 bases respectively, with 11 bases between them. The CDR3 totals 14 residues. CDR3 DNA: TGCGCCAGCAGCTTGGCGGAGGGCAAAACTGAAGCTTTCTTT. This encodes CASSLAEGKTEAFF.

This rearrangement joins TRBV18 to TRBJ2-1; D perhaps matches TRBD1 (6 bases). The V end was cut by 2 bases, the J end by 5 bases, with 7 bases between. Germline V gene data show CDR1 as KGHSH and CDR2 as LQKENI. CDR3 length: 13 residues. This chain's CDR3 is CASSPDRNNEQFF. The CDR3 region has the DNA TGTGCCAGCTCACCAGACAGGAACAATGAGCAGTTCTTC.